The present entry profiles one T cell receptor beta chain with its context. Germline V CDR1 and CDR2: LNHNV, YYDKDF (reference sequence). The CDR3 runs to 13 residues. V lost 3 bases, J lost 1 base, and 6 bases lay in between. The repertoire was sequenced with immunoSEQ multiplex PCR; TCRdb's copy has only in-frame clones and lacks some. The data contain about 110,000 clones, roughly 90% of them singletons. The record originates from a study of control samples from healthy donors and cancer patients. The rearrangement joins TRBV15 to TRBJ1-1; a possible D gene is TRBD1 (5 bases). The receptor's source is an older woman with lung cancer. Sequenced input: PBMCs. CDR3: CATSRGENTEAFF. CDR3 in DNA: TGTGCCACCAGCAGGGGGGAGAACACTGAAGCTTTCTTT.